This entry concerns a single T cell receptor beta chain. Its antigen is still unknown. A multiplex PCR was run with 60 Vbeta primers and 13 Jbeta primers. Authors' processing steps: An analysis performed later counted 72 million or so unique TCR beta chains (approximately 12 million of them shared). Sequencing used immunoSEQ multiplex PCR; TCRdb keeps in-frame clones, though not all of them. The DNA gave D and trimming, while V, J and clone size come from that table. This table holds fewer than 200,000 clones, 77% found once. V was clipped by 4 bases and J by 6 bases; unmatched bases: 9. CDR1 is LGHNA and CDR2 is YSLEER in the germline V gene. CDR3 length: 18 amino acids. This specimen belongs to a study of cytomegalovirus exposure and HLA in healthy donors. Across the whole study: Membership in the Caucasian-associated ancestry cluster was found for 75% to 90% of fewer than 450 genotyped donors.

The study, taken as a whole, reports: Most TCR sequences were rare, but some public TCRs occurred in many donors.

This receptor was taken from a middle-aged woman in good health and CMV-seropositive. Material: PBMCs. The chain combines TRBV4-3 with TRBJ2-2, with 15 bases aligning to TRBD2. The CDR3 sequence: CASSPSGLAGGLAGELFF. The CDR3 coding sequence is TGCGCCAGCAGCCCCTCCGGACTAGCGGGAGGGCTAGCCGGGGAGCTGTTTTTT.